This TCR beta chain was recovered during a study of tumor-infiltrating lymphocytes in localized non-small cell lung cancer (dated by TCRdb to about 2021). For the study in its entirety: Several histologies were represented in the cohort, which also included both smokers and never-smokers as well as patients whose samples were collected after neoadjuvant chemotherapy. From each patient came resected tumor tissue plus uninvolved lung tissue from that same patient, and the uninvolved lung tissue was described as non-adjacent to the tumor. Flow cytometry, multiplex immunofluorescence, RNA-seq, exome sequencing and proteomics were applied to the same patients as TCR sequencing, which was one of several integrated assays. The overall ICON cohort comprised around 150 surgical patients with localized non-small cell lung cancer whose tumors were resected. A total of around 50 patients were part of the paired comparison of immunoSEQ T-cell fraction between tumor and uninvolved lung. Results and caveats for the whole study, not just this receptor: Since assay coverage differed from patient to patient depending on how much tissue was available, TCR sequencing was done for only a subset of the cohort. Consistent with immunofluorescence CD3 counts, TCRbeta sequencing supported greater T cell infiltration in tumors than in uninvolved lung tissue. Because different pieces of the same tissue were used for different assays, technical variation could not be separated from intratumor heterogeneity. The TCR-derived T-cell fraction showed no difference between the flow cytometry-defined immunotypes IM1 (good prognosis) and IM2 (poor prognosis).

By share, this clone ranks as medium-sized (0.01 to 0.1%). Its antigen remains undetermined. No base quality values were provided; no much bigger clone lies one nucleotide off. V and J are trimmed by 5 bases and 1 base, and the gene matches miss 9 bases of the junction. As encoded in the germline V gene (reference sequence), CDR1 is MNHNY while CDR2 is SVGAGI. The CDR3 spans 16 residues, from the cysteine through the phenylalanine. The kept DNA is CDR3 alone, 48 bases in frame from the first base. Enrollment in ICON was initiated in 2016, and the last patient was enrolled in 2018. A subcohort of approximately 80 patients provided fresh tumor and matched uninvolved tissue for in-depth immune analyses, with TCR sequencing among those analyses. DNA for TCR sequencing was isolated from bulk tissue, and no cell sorting was done. The T-cell fraction in tumor and uninvolved lung tissue was provided by TCR sequencing with the immunoSEQ assay. As for how the authors treated the data: In the survival analysis, patients were divided into a high T-cell fraction group (upper tertile) and a low T-cell fraction group (lower two tertiles), and the two groups were compared using a log-rank test. A signed-rank test was used to test differences in T-cell fraction between paired tumor and uninvolved lung samples. This is the immuneACCESS table as TCRdb keeps it, with only in-frame sequences that have V and J called. A part of the clones is gone; compared with another copy, unresolved V genes explain less than half, and the rest is unexplained. The V and J calls and clone size come from that table; D and trimming were worked out from the DNA. A total of fewer than 15,000 clones appear in this sample, 67% of them only once. 11% of the sample lies in the top ten.

The chain is made from TRBV6-6 and TRBJ2-5; 8 bases in the junction line up with TRBD1. This TCR was sampled from a human donor with non-small cell lung cancer. The sample taken for sequencing was uninvolved lung tissue not adjacent to the tumor. Here the CDR3 is given as CASSRTGTGTQETQYF. In nucleotide form, the sequence is TGTGCCAGCAGTCGGACAGGGACGGGGACCCAAGAGACCCAGTACTTC.